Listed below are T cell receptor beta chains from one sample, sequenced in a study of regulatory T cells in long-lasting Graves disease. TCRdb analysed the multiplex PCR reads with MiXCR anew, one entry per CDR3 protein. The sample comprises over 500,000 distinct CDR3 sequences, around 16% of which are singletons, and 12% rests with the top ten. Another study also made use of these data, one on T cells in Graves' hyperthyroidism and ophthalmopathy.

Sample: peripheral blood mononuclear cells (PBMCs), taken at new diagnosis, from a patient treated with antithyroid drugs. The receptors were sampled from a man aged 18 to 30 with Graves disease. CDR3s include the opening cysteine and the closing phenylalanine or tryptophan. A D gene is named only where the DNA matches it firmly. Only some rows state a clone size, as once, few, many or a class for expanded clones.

TGCGCCAGCAGTGACTGGGTCGATACGCAGTATTTT CASSDWVDTQYF . 12 TRBJ2-3 . TRBV10-2
TGCGCCAGCAGCCCCCAAGGGGGCGGCAATCAGCCCCAGCATTTT CASSPQGGGNQPQHF TRBD1 15 TRBJ1-5 few TRBV4-1
TGTGCCAGTGATGTAGGGGGGAGTAACGACAATGAGCAGTTCTTC CASDVGGSNDNEQFF . 15 TRBJ2-1 many TRBV30
TGTGCCAGCAGTGAGGAGGGGGGGGCAGATACGCAGTATTTT CASSEEGGADTQYF . 14 TRBJ2-3 . TRBV6-1
TGTGCCAGCAGCCCGCAGCCGGACGGCTATGGCTACACCTTC CASSPQPDGYGYTF . 14 TRBJ1-2 few TRBV5-4
TGTGCCAGCAGTTTAAGCAGGGTGGGTTACGAGCAGTACTTC CASSLSRVGYEQYF . 14 TRBJ2-7 many TRBV27
TGCAGTGCTAGAGAACGGGGTGATGAGCAGTTCTTC CSARERGDEQFF . 12 TRBJ2-1 . TRBV20-1
TGTGCCAGCAGCGTAGAGGGGGGGAGCGCTAATGAGCAGTTCTTC CASSVEGGSANEQFF . 15 TRBJ2-1 few TRBV9
TGTGCCTTAGGACTAGCGGGAAGGGATGAGCAGTTCTTC CALGLAGRDEQFF TRBD2 13 TRBJ2-1 many TRBV30
TGTGCCAGCAGTGAAGGGCTCGCAGTTTATCAGCCCCAGCATTTT CASSEGLAVYQPQHF . 15 TRBJ1-5 many TRBV6-1
TGTGCCAGTAGTATCCAGCGGTCGAACACCGGGGAGCTGTTTTTT CASSIQRSNTGELFF . 15 TRBJ2-2 . TRBV19
TGTGCCAGCAGTTACTCTGGGGAAAACACTGAAGCTTTCTTT CASSYSGENTEAFF . 14 TRBJ1-1 few TRBV6-4
TGCAGTGGGGGGGGACTAGCGGGAGACGAGCAGTACTTC CSGGGLAGDEQYF TRBD2 13 TRBJ2-7 . TRBV20-1
TGTGCCAGCAGCCAAGCCGGGACTCCCGCTCCCTACAATGAGCAGTTCTTC CASSQAGTPAPYNEQFF . 17 TRBJ2-1 . TRBV3-1
TGTGCCAGCTCACCTGTGCCACCAATCTCTGGAAACACCATATATTTT CASSPVPPISGNTIYF . 16 TRBJ1-3 many TRBV18
TGCGCCAGCAGCCCCTCGGGGGTGGGCGCCGAGCAGTACTTC CASSPSGVGAEQYF . 14 TRBJ2-7 once TRBV5-1
TGCGCCAGCAGCTTCGTCGGTCTAGGCCGGGAGCTGTTTTTT CASSFVGLGRELFF . 14 TRBJ2-2 . TRBV5-1
TGCAGTGCCTCGAGAGACGCAGAACTCCTTAATGGCTACACCTTC CSASRDAELLNGYTF . 15 TRBJ1-2 many TRBV20-1
TGTGCCAGCAGACCAAGCGCCGGGACAGGGATACCCGGGGAGCTGTTTTTT CASRPSAGTGIPGELFF TRBD1 17 TRBJ2-2 . TRBV27
TGTGCCAGCAGTTTATGGACAGGGGGCTACAATCAGCCCCAGCATTTT CASSLWTGGYNQPQHF TRBD1 16 TRBJ1-5 many TRBV12-3/TRBV12-4
TGTGCCAGCAGTGCAGCCCAGCCGCCCTACAATGAGCAGTTCTTC CASSAAQPPYNEQFF . 15 TRBJ2-1 many TRBV6-2/TRBV6-3
TGTGCCAGCAGCGCCCGGGATCCGGGGCTCGAGCAGTACTTC CASSARDPGLEQYF . 14 TRBJ2-7 few TRBV5-6
TGTGCCACGAGAGGACAACTCAATCAGCCCCAGCATTTT CATRGQLNQPQHF . 13 TRBJ1-5 . TRBV6-2/TRBV6-3
TGTGCCAGCGGTGACGTACCCCGCACCGGGGAGCTGTTTTTT CASGDVPRTGELFF . 14 TRBJ2-2 . TRBV7-6
TGTGCCAGCAGTCTTCGACTAGCGGGAGGGTCCCCCTACGAGCAGTACTTC CASSLRLAGGSPYEQYF TRBD2 17 TRBJ2-7 many TRBV11-2
TGTGCCAGCAGCCACAGAGGGCGCGAGACCCAGTACTTC CASSHRGRETQYF . 13 TRBJ2-5 many TRBV3-1
TGCAGTGCTCCAGAAGGGGGACTAACTAGCACAGATACGCAGTATTTT CSAPEGGLTSTDTQYF . 16 TRBJ2-3 . TRBV20-1
TGTGCCAGCAGCAACCGCGGGAGGGCCTCCTACGAGCAGTACTTC CASSNRGRASYEQYF TRBD2 15 TRBJ2-7 . TRBV5-6
TGTGCCAGCAGTTATCACTGGGGACAGGGGGCCACAGATACGCAGTATTTT CASSYHWGQGATDTQYF TRBD1 17 TRBJ2-3 . TRBV28
TGTGCCAGCAGCTTAGGGCAGGGGGGAAACACCATATATTTT CASSLGQGGNTIYF . 14 TRBJ1-3 many TRBV7-9
TGTGCCAGCAGCGGAATAGCGGGAGCCTCCTTGCGAGAGACCCAGTACTTC CASSGIAGASLRETQYF TRBD2 17 TRBJ2-5 . TRBV5-4
TGTGCCTGGGGACTAGCCTACAATGAGCAGTTCTTC CAWGLAYNEQFF TRBD2 12 TRBJ2-1 many TRBV30
TGTGCCAGCAGTGCCGCCACGATCGATGCAGATACGCAGTATTTT CASSAATIDADTQYF . 15 TRBJ2-3 many TRBV12-3/TRBV12-4
TGCAGTGCTAGAGATGTGGTAGCGGGAGGGCCCGATACGCAGTATTTT CSARDVVAGGPDTQYF TRBD2 16 TRBJ2-3 . TRBV20-1
TGTGCCAGCAGTAGATGGTCAGGGGAGACCCAGTACTTC CASSRWSGETQYF . 13 TRBJ2-5 . TRBV27
TGTGCCAGCAGCCCAACGGCGGTCGCTGAAGCTTTCTTT CASSPTAVAEAFF . 13 TRBJ1-1 few TRBV7-9
TGTGCCACCGAGGGACCGAGCTACGAGCAGTACTTC CATEGPSYEQYF . 12 TRBJ2-7 many TRBV2
TGCGCCAGCAGCTTGAGTGGCGCGGCGGGGGATACGCAGTATTTT CASSLSGAAGDTQYF . 15 TRBJ2-3 many TRBV5-1
TGTGCCAGCAGCTTAGTAACGGATTGGATAAACACCATATATTTT CASSLVTDWINTIYF . 15 TRBJ1-3 many TRBV13
TGTGCCAGCAGCCAAGTTCTAAGAAGCGCCTACGAGCAGTACTTC CASSQVLRSAYEQYF . 15 TRBJ2-7 few TRBV3-1
TGTGCCAGCAGCATCGACAGGGGGTATGGCGAGCAGTTCTTC CASSIDRGYGEQFF TRBD1 14 TRBJ2-1 . TRBV5-8
TGTGCCAGCAGGGCTAGACAGGGCCAAGAGACCCAGTACTTC CASRARQGQETQYF TRBD1 14 TRBJ2-5 many TRBV2
TGTGCCAGCAGTTACCCGGGACTAGCGGAAGTCAAAAACATTCAGTACTTC CASSYPGLAEVKNIQYF TRBD2 17 TRBJ2-4 . TRBV6-2/TRBV6-3
TGTGCCAGCAGCTTAAAGGCAGGTTACAATGAGCAGTTCTTC CASSLKAGYNEQFF . 14 TRBJ2-1 few TRBV7-9
TGTGCCAGCAGCCCCAGACAGGGGGCGAGTACTGAAGCTTTCTTT CASSPRQGASTEAFF TRBD1 15 TRBJ1-1 many TRBV9
TGCAGTGCCCTGTGGCCGCAGAACACTGAAGCTTTCTTT CSALWPQNTEAFF . 13 TRBJ1-1 many TRBV20-1
TGCAGTGCTTCATTGGAAGCGGGACGGAGTACAGATACGCAGTATTTT CSASLEAGRSTDTQYF TRBD2 16 TRBJ2-3 . TRBV20-1
TGTGCCAGCAGCCCCTCGACAGGAGCCCCCGGGGCCCAGTACTTC CASSPSTGAPGAQYF . 15 TRBJ2-5 . TRBV16
TGTGCCAGCAGCTTGGGACGTAGGAACACTGAAGCTTTCTTT CASSLGRRNTEAFF . 14 TRBJ1-1 . TRBV11-2
TGTGCCAGCAGAGACAGGGACACTGAAGCTTTCTTT CASRDRDTEAFF TRBD1 12 TRBJ1-1 many TRBV2
TGTGCCAGCAGTCCTTCCGAACGACAACCCCACTATGGCTACACCTTC CASSPSERQPHYGYTF . 16 TRBJ1-2 many TRBV28
TGTGCCAGCAGTTGGGCAGGGCCGGCCTACGAGCAGTACTTC CASSWAGPAYEQYF . 14 TRBJ2-7 many TRBV6-5
TGTGCCAGCAGCTCTCTGAGGGTGGGCTATGGCTACACCTTC CASSSLRVGYGYTF . 14 TRBJ1-2 many TRBV28
TGTGCCTGCACCGATAGAATAGACAAAAACATTCAGTACTTC CACTDRIDKNIQYF . 14 TRBJ2-4 many TRBV30
TGTGCCTGGAGTGTTGCGGGGCAGCCCCAGCATTTT CAWSVAGQPQHF . 12 TRBJ1-5 . TRBV30